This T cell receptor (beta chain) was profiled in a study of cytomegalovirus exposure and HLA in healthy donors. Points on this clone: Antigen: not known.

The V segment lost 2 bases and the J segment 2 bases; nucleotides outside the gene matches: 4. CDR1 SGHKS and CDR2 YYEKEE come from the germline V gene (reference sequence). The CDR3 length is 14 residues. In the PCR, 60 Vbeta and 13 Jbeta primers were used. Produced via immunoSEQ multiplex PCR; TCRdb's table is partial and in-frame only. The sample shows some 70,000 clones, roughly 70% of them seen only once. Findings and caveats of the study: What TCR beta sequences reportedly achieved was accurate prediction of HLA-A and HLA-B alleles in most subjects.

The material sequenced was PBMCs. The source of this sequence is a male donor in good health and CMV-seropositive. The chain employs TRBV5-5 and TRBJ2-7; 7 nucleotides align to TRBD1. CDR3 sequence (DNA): TGTGCCAGCAGCTTTACCGGGACAGCCTACGAGCAGTACTTC. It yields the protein CASSFTGTAYEQYF.